The clone carrying this T cell receptor beta chain was detected only once. The germline gene is not matched at one end of the junction; a read error may be the cause. The data stem from a study of blood T cell repertoires in COVID-19. Clones were read by immunoSEQ multiplex PCR, and TCRdb kept only the in-frame ones, dropping some. The table has approximately 290,000 clones, 90% to 95% seen once. The CDR3 totals 16 residues. Germline V CDR1 and CDR2: SGHDT, YYEEEE. Followed over time, Seattle patients had been enrolled while infection was active. The J gene is TRBJ2-1, the V gene TRBV5-6; TRBD2 matches 7 bases. The specimen sequenced was peripheral blood. The sequence was collected from a woman aged 25 to 45 with COVID-19, enrolled during active disease. The CDR3 DNA reads TGTGCCGGCAGCTTCCCTACCGGGCGGGAGACCAATGAGCAGTTCTTC. Translation: CAGSFPTGRETNEQFF. Full variable domain (outside the CDR3, taken from reference TRBV5-6 and TRBJ2-1): DAGVTQSPTHLIKTRGQQVTLRCSPKSGHDTVSWYQQALGQGPQFIFQYYEEEERQRGNFPDRFSGHQFPNYSSELNVNALLLGDSALYLCAGSFPTGRETNEQFFGPGTRLTVL.